The 12 T cell receptor beta chains presented below share a single source sample, sequenced in a study of technical replicates of blood from a few donors (dated by TCRdb to about 2017). Libraries were built with the immunoSEQ multiplex PCR assay. What TCRdb holds here is the immuneACCESS table cut down to in-frame rearrangements. Part of the clones is not present; checked against another copy, under half of the missing clones reflect an unresolved V gene, and the others are unexplained. A total of roughly 50,000 clones appear in this sample, around 95% of them only once. The top ten hold 4.2% of the sample. Material: PBMCs. The receptors were sampled from a human donor in good health. Some clones in this sample may be carry-over from other donors' samples.

The rearrangement links TRBV10-2 to TRBJ1-1, with 8 bases identical to TRBD1. This CDR3 has 15 residues. The germline V gene encodes CDR1 WSHSY and CDR2 SAAADI. After removal of 8 bases from V and 5 bases from J, the junction contained 13 bases not matched to a gene. The CDR3 here is CASGEIRGRRTEAFF. CDR3 nucleotide sequence: TGCGCCAGCGGCGAGATCAGGGGGCGCCGGACTGAAGCTTTCTTT.

The chain combines TRBV11-2 with TRBJ1-1; D gene uncertain. With 7 bases removed from V and 7 bases from J, the gap between germline ends came to 19 bases. From germline, CDR1 is SGHAT and CDR2 FQNNGV. There are 14 residues in the CDR3. The CDR3 sequence is CASTLRRVAHEAFF. The CDR3 nucleotides read TGTGCCAGCACCCTCAGGAGGGTGGCCCATGAAGCTTTCTTT.

This sequence joins TRBV29-1 and TRBJ1-4; D is unresolved. The CDR3 has 13 amino acids. Germline CDR1 is SQVTM and CDR2 is ANQGSEA. The V end was cut by 2 bases, the J end by 4 bases, with 8 bases between. The CDR3, as DNA: TGCAGCGTTGAATGGCCACATAATGAAAAACTGTTTTTT. It codes for CSVEWPHNEKLFF.

The rearrangement joins TRBV5-1 to TRBJ2-7; 9 nucleotides align to TRBD1. The CDR3 is 15 residues long. The germline V gene encodes CDR1 SGHRS and CDR2 YFSETQ. The V and J ends lost 4 bases and 5 bases, in that order; junction bases with no gene match: 10. The DNA for the CDR3 is TGCGCCAGCAGCGACCTTGGGACAGGGTCGGACGAGCAGTACTTC. This translates into CASSDLGTGSDEQYF.

The rearrangement joins TRBV15 to TRBJ2-5; TRBD2 aligns across 9 bases. V shed 3 bases and J 7 bases; nucleotides not matched to a gene: 12. CDR1 is LNHNV, CDR2 YYDKDF, per germline (reference sequence). The CDR3 contains 16 residues. CDR3 sequence: CATSRGRGGGAGTQYF. The CDR3 DNA is TGTGCCACCAGCAGGGGGAGAGGCGGGGGGGCCGGGACCCAGTACTTC.

V is TRBV4-1 and J is TRBJ2-7; 11 nucleotides align to TRBD2. The CDR3 consists of 16 residues. Germline-derived CDR1 and CDR2 are MGHRA and YSYEKL. The V gene end was trimmed by 3 bases and the J gene end by 2 bases; junction bases not matched to a gene: 6. CDR3 residues: CASSHPGSGGAYEQYF. The CDR3 DNA sequence: TGCGCCAGCAGCCACCCTGGTAGCGGGGGGGCCTACGAGCAGTACTTC.

J is TRBJ2-1 and V is TRBV30; 7 bases map to TRBD2. The CDR3 runs to 13 residues. With 3 bases clipped from V and 9 bases from J, the junction kept 8 bases outside the gene matches. Germline lookup yields CDR1 GTSNPN and CDR2 SVGIG (reference sequence). In DNA form, the CDR3 reads TGTGCCTGGAGCCTGCGGGAGTTGGGTGAGCAGTTCTTC. This codes for CAWSLRELGEQFF.

The chain carries TRBV6-5 and TRBJ2-7, with no clear D. V was clipped by 2 bases and J by 0 bases, with 11 bases between them. Germline V gene data show CDR1 as MNHEY and CDR2 as SVGAGI. The CDR3 has 15 residues. CDR3 in DNA: TGTGCCAGCAGTTACACTATGACGACCTCCTACGAGCAGTACTTC. This gives the protein CASSYTMTTSYEQYF.

The chain employs TRBV9 and TRBJ1-6, with D hard to call. The V end lost 2 bases, the J end lost 7 bases, and 10 bases lay between the germline ends. Germline V CDR1 and CDR2: SGDLS, YYNGEE. This CDR3 is built from 14 residues. The CDR3 spells CASSVQTFNSPLHF. The CDR3 DNA sequence: TGTGCCAGCAGCGTTCAGACTTTCAATTCACCCCTCCACTTT.

The V and J genes are TRBV21-1 and TRBJ1-5. TRBV21-1 is assigned pseudogene status. CDR3 length equals 16 residues. The CDR3 DNA follows: TGTGCCAGCAGCAAAGAGGTCCGGAGGAGCAATCAGCCCCAGCATTTT. Translation gives CASSKEVRRSNQPQHF.

The chain links TRBV5-5 to TRBJ1-1; D unresolved. CDR1 SGHKS and CDR2 YYEKEE come from the germline V gene (reference sequence). This CDR3 spans 16 amino acids. The V and J ends lost 0 bases and 0 bases respectively, with 12 bases between them. The CDR3 nucleotides read TGTGCCAGCAGCTTGGACCCCACACGTATGAACACTGAAGCTTTCTTT. This gives the protein CASSLDPTRMNTEAFF.

The chain employs TRBV10-3 and TRBJ1-6; 11 positions match TRBD1. In germline, CDR1 is ENHRY, CDR2 SYGVKD. V was pared by 11 bases and J by 8 bases, with 14 bases of the junction left unmatched. The CDR3 runs 16 residues. CDR3 nucleotides: TGTGCCGACCCGACTAGGGACAGGGGGAAGGATTCACCCCTCCACTTT. Its translation: CADPTRDRGKDSPLHF.